The clone carrying this TCR beta chain was counted at least ten times. Production of TCR cDNA was by 5'RACE template switching, which also added a universal primer site and UMIs. One entry per CDR3 protein results from TCRdb running MiXCR on the 5' RACE reads. Here the sample spans 45,000 to 60,000 distinct CDR3 sequences, about 5.2% being singletons. This specimen comes from a study of T cells after yellow fever vaccination. The starting material was PBMCs, either bulk or a sorted T-cell subset (CD4+, CD8+, memory, or dextramer-sorted; not recorded which), obtained on the day of the yellow fever booster vaccination. The receptor was isolated from a man aged 18 to 30 who received the YFV17D yellow fever vaccine.

The chain's CDR3 is CAISGSDNQPQHF. The CDR3 nucleotides are TGTGCCATCAGTGGATCGGATAATCAGCCCCAGCATTTT. This chain links TRBV10-3 with TRBJ1-5, with unresolved D. The germline V gene has CDR1 ENHRY and CDR2 SYGVKD. The length of the CDR3 is 13 residues. V shed 4 bases and J shed 4 bases, with 8 bases lying between them.